What follows are 14 T cell receptor beta chains derived from one specimen sequenced in a study of blood T cell repertoires in COVID-19. TCRdb keeps only in-frame clones here, not all; method: immunoSEQ multiplex PCR. Among more than 75,000 clones listed, more than 75% were seen once. The sample consisted of peripheral blood. Every receptor here comes from a man between 60 and 70 years old with acute or convalescent COVID-19.

The chain joins TRBV5-4 to TRBJ1-1, with D hard to call. CDR3 length: 13 amino acids. The V gene's germline CDR1 is SGHNT and CDR2 YYREEE (reference sequence). The V end was cut by 6 bases, the J end by 5 bases, with 14 bases between. The CDR3 is CASIGRLGTEAFF. CDR3 in DNA: TGTGCCAGCATAGGGAGGTTGGGAACTGAAGCTTTCTTT.

The chain employs TRBV6-5 and TRBJ1-5; 8 bases match TRBD1. After removal of 7 bases from V and 9 bases from J, the junction contained 8 bases not matched to a gene. Germline V gene lookup returns CDR1 MNHEY and CDR2 SVGAGI. The CDR3 sequence is 13 residues long. CDR3 residues: CASTMDRAGPQHF. CDR3 DNA sequence: TGTGCCAGCACAATGGACAGGGCTGGGCCCCAGCATTTT.

The V gene is TRBV19, the J gene TRBJ1-2, with TRBD1 as a possible D gene (6 bases). This CDR3 has 12 residues. CDR1 is LNHDA and CDR2 is SQIVND in the germline V gene (reference sequence). The ends were cut back, 7 bases at V and 4 bases at J, with 10 bases in the middle. The CDR3 bases are TGTGCCAGTATGGACAGAATCTATGGCTACACCTTC. Translation gives CASMDRIYGYTF. The full variable domain, in which reference TRBV19 and TRBJ1-2 provide the parts outside the CDR3, is DGGITQSPKYLFRKEGQNVTLSCEQNLNHDAMYWYRQDPGQGLRLIYYSQIVNDFQKGDIAEGYSVSREKKESFPLTVTSAQKNPTAFYLCASMDRIYGYTFGSGTRLTVV.

The CDR3 loop reads CASSLSSTLWYF. Written as DNA, the CDR3 is TGTGCCAGCAGTTTAAGTTCGACTCTCTGGTACTTC. The V call is TRBV28, the J call TRBJ2-4; no reliable D call. Deletions cut 2 bases from V and 15 bases from J, with 14 bases between. The CDR3 runs 12 residues. The germline V gene has CDR1 MDHEN and CDR2 SYDVKM.

J is TRBJ2-2 and V is TRBV28; 12 positions agree with TRBD2. Germline V gene data show CDR1 as MDHEN and CDR2 as SYDVKM. V trimming: 6 bases; J trimming: 7 bases; junction bases outside the gene matches: 3. The CDR3 is 14 amino acids. In DNA form, the CDR3 reads TGTGCCAGCAGGAGACTAGCGGGAGTCGGGGAGCTGTTTTTT. The encoded protein is CASRRLAGVGELFF.

This clone was recorded only once. This chain joins TRBV15 and TRBJ1-2; 7 nucleotides align to TRBD1. The CDR3 contains 14 residues. V lost 6 bases to trimming and J lost 3 bases; unmatched junction nucleotides: 7. Germline assignment: CDR1 LNHNV and CDR2 YYDKDF (reference sequence). CDR3 sequence (DNA): TGTGCCACCAGGTTAGGGGGCCTGGACTATGGCTACACCTTC. This gives the protein CATRLGGLDYGYTF.

This chain joins TRBV7-2 and TRBJ1-1, with D unresolved. V dropped 1 base and J dropped 8 bases, with 11 bases sitting between them. The germline V gene has CDR1 SGHTA and CDR2 FQGNSA. This CDR3 has 13 amino acids. The CDR3 sequence: CASSLDGRSEAFF. The CDR3 bases are TGTGCCAGCAGCTTAGATGGGCGTTCCGAAGCTTTCTTT.

Only a few counts were recorded for this clone. V and J are TRBV2 and TRBJ2-7; 8 nucleotides match TRBD1. This CDR3 spans 13 amino acids. Trimming removed 4 bases from V and 2 bases from J; junction bases left unmatched: 1. Germline CDR1 SNHLY, CDR2 FYNNEI. CDR3 residues: CASSVTGAYEQYF. The CDR3 bases are TGTGCCAGCAGTGTGACAGGGGCCTACGAGCAGTACTTC.

With regard to this clone: At one end, the junction sequence differs from germline, possibly due to a read error. V gene TRBV30 combines with J gene TRBJ1-5; TRBD1 aligns across 8 bases. This CDR3 has 16 amino acids. Germline-derived CDR1 and CDR2 are GTSNPN and SVGIG (reference sequence). The DNA for the CDR3 is TGTGCCTGGAGTCCTACGGGACAGGTGGGCAAGCAGCCCCAGCATTTT. Translating it yields CAWSPTGQVGKQPQHF.

The CDR3 region is CASSFDSNYGYTF. The CDR3 DNA is TGCGCCAGCAGCTTCGACAGTAACTATGGCTACACCTTC. This rearrangement joins TRBV5-1 to TRBJ1-2; maybe TRBD1 (5 bases). The CDR3 length is 13 residues. Germline CDR1 reads SGHRS; CDR2 reads YFSETQ. Trimming shortened V by 2 bases and J by 1 base, and 6 bases separated the two germline ends. Variable domain in full (rest from reference TRBV5-1 and TRBJ1-2): KAGVTQTPRYLIKTRGQQVTLSCSPISGHRSVSWYQQTPGQGLQFLFEYFSETQRNKGNFPGRFSGRQFSNSRSEMNVSTLELGDSALYLCASSFDSNYGYTFGSGTRLTVV.

The table lists this clone with a few counts. V and J are TRBV12-2 and TRBJ2-7; TRBD1 reflects the table's D call only, with no check against the DNA. TRBV12-2 is labeled a pseudogene. The length of the CDR3 is 16 residues. CDR3 residues: CASRLEGTGGSGEQYF. The CDR3 DNA reads TGTGCAAGTCGCTTAGAGGGGACAGGGGGCTCCGGCGAGCAGTACTTC.

The J gene is TRBJ2-7, the V gene TRBV3-1 (or the pseudogene TRBV3-2); 11 nucleotides line up with TRBD2. Germline assignment: CDR1 LGHDT and CDR2 YNNKEL (reference sequence). Germline trimming cut 3 bases from V and 6 bases from J; bases unmatched to any gene: 10. The CDR3 spans 16 residues. CDR3 residues: CASSHVWGTSGSEQYF. In DNA, the CDR3 is TGTGCCAGCAGCCATGTCTGGGGGACTAGCGGTTCCGAGCAGTACTTC.

The rearrangement joins TRBV6-1 to TRBJ1-4; TRBD1 matches at 10 bases. The junction had 5 bases not matched to a gene; V was cut back by 5 bases and J by 8 bases. Germline values: CDR1 MNHNS, CDR2 SASEGT. The CDR3 has 14 amino acids. CDR3 loop: CASSSGTGEEKLFF. In nucleotides, the CDR3 is TGTGCCAGCAGTTCCGGGACAGGGGAAGAAAAACTGTTTTTT.

The chain employs TRBV3-1 (or the pseudogene TRBV3-2) and TRBJ1-1; D may be TRBD1 (5 bases). Germline V lookup: CDR1 LGHDT, CDR2 YNNKEL (reference sequence). The CDR3 extends over 13 amino acids. The V gene lost 1 base and the J gene lost 4 bases, with 7 bases spanning the gap. The CDR3 nucleotides are TGTGCCAGCAGCCAAGGGGGGGGCACTGAAGCTTTCTTT. This sequence encodes CASSQGGGTEAFF.